This TCR beta chain was identified during a study of neoadjuvant nivolumab and ipilimumab in lung cancer. Broader study findings: Blood richness before therapy tracked richness in tumors resected after neoadjuvant therapy.

Germline V gives CDR1 SGHTA, CDR2 FQGTGA. This CDR3 region has 15 residues. V lost 5 bases to trimming and J lost 7 bases; unmatched junction nucleotides: 7. Concerning this clone: Its antigen remains unidentified.

TCRdb's copy holds only in-frame clones and misses some; the assay was immunoSEQ multiplex PCR. Altogether tens of thousands of clones are present, around 88% being singletons, with the ten largest covering roughly 3.7%. The receptor comes from an adult with non-small cell lung cancer. Some clones in this sample may be carry-over from other donors' samples. The gene calls are TRBV7-3 and TRBJ2-7, with 14 bases aligning to TRBD2. The source was blood, collected before neoadjuvant nivolumab, alone or with ipilimumab. CDR3 residues: CASSADRTSGREQYF. The DNA of the CDR3 is TGTGCCAGCAGCGCCGACCGGACTAGCGGGAGGGAGCAGTACTTC.